Presented here are 29 T cell receptor beta chains from one specimen sequenced in a study of a mutant IDH1 vaccine in newly diagnosed glioma (TCRdb year 2021). Reading the label with the study, this specimen's time point is: week 5, during vaccination. Each vaccine dose, consisting of 300 ug of a 20-mer mutant IDH1 peptide in Montanide, was administered subcutaneously with topical imiquimod. No antigen has been identified for these receptors. The library was built by means of the immunoSEQ multiplex PCR assay. TCRdb took this table from immuneACCESS and kept in-frame rearrangements with V and J called. Such tables lack part of the clones; where checked against another copy, unresolved V genes explain under half of the gap, and the rest is unexplained. This sample has 50,000 to 60,000 clones in its table, and roughly 73% of those were observed once. The ten largest clones capture roughly 5% of the sample.

This sample comprised PBMCs, obtained from a glioma patient whose treatment included an IDH1 peptide vaccine. The receptors come from a man aged 45-65 years with glioma.

The count of this clone is one. The chain recombines TRBV5-4 with TRBJ2-2; possible D gene TRBD2, 6 bases. CDR3 length equals 16 residues. The ends were cut back, 10 bases at V and 3 bases at J, with 22 bases in the middle. Germline V CDR1 and CDR2: SGHNT, YYREEE (reference sequence). The DNA for the CDR3 is TGTGCCGCCCATCTAAGAAGAGGGGAGGACACCGGGGAGCTGTTTTTT. Residues: CAAHLRRGEDTGELFF.

This sequence joins TRBV9 and TRBJ1-1; TRBD1 might be the D (5 bases). CDR1 is SGDLS, CDR2 YYNGEE, per germline. This CDR3 is 15 amino acids long. Trimming shortened V by 4 bases and J by 4 bases, and 17 bases separated the two germline ends. For the CDR3, the DNA is TGTGCCAGCAGCCCAGCGGGTAGGGGTGGCACTGAAGCTTTCTTT. Translation gives CASSPAGRGGTEAFF.

The chain carries TRBV4-1 and TRBJ1-5; 8 bases fit TRBD1. CDR1 and CDR2 from the germline V gene are MGHRA and YSYEKL. The CDR3 runs to 16 residues. The trim removed 0 bases at V and 7 bases at J, leaving 8 bases unmatched. This CDR3 is CASSQDPGGAGQPQHF. In DNA form, the CDR3 reads TGCGCCAGCAGCCAAGATCCAGGGGGCGCAGGGCAGCCCCAGCATTTT.

The V and J genes are TRBV19 and TRBJ1-1, with 7 bases fitting TRBD1. CDR3 length: 19 amino acids. The ends lost 3 bases at V and 3 bases at J; junction bases unmatched: 19. Germline V gene data show CDR1 as LNHDA and CDR2 as SQIVND (reference sequence). The CDR3 spells CASSIPRQGRIGGDTEAFF. DNA of the CDR3: TGTGCCAGTAGTATCCCCCGACAGGGTCGTATCGGGGGCGACACTGAAGCTTTCTTT.

This chain uses TRBV11-2 with TRBJ2-3; either TRBD1 or TRBD2 may supply D (6 bases each). Trimming stripped 8 bases from V and 5 bases from J, with 17 bases between. The CDR3 has 14 amino acids. Per the germline V gene, CDR1 is SGHAT and CDR2 is FQNNGV. In nucleotides, the CDR3 is TGTGCCAGCTGTCCGGGGGCACGGGGAGATACGCAGTATTTT. Protein product: CASCPGARGDTQYF.

The chain employs TRBV4-1 and TRBJ1-2; D call uncertain. The length of the CDR3 is 12 residues. V lost 0 bases to trimming and J lost 8 bases, with 7 bases between them. CDR1 and CDR2 (germline): MGHRA, YSYEKL. The CDR3 region has the DNA TGCGCCAGCAGCCAAGATGGAGGAGGCTACACCTTC. Translating it yields CASSQDGGGYTF.

CDR3 nucleotides: TGTGCCAGCAGCGTACTACAGGGGGCGCAGGGTGGCTACACCTTC. This translates into CASSVLQGAQGGYTF. The chain combines TRBV2 with TRBJ1-2; 9 bases agree with TRBD1. From germline, CDR1 is SNHLY and CDR2 FYNNEI. The CDR3 length is 15 residues. The V gene end was trimmed by 6 bases and the J gene end by 7 bases; junction bases not matched to a gene: 12.

This sequence joins TRBV7-9 and TRBJ2-5; a possible D gene is TRBD2 (5 bases). In germline, CDR1 is SEHNR, CDR2 FQNEAQ (reference sequence). This CDR3 spans 16 amino acids. V dropped 4 bases and J dropped 1 base, with 16 bases sitting between them. CDR3 sequence (DNA): TGTGCCAGCAGCTCGCAGACTGGAGGAGGCCAAGAGACCCAGTACTTC. Residues: CASSSQTGGGQETQYF.

This sequence joins TRBV10-1 and TRBJ2-7; unclear D gene. Trimming cost V 6 bases and J 4 bases, with 10 bases left between them. This CDR3 has 12 amino acids. Per germline, CDR1 WNHNN and CDR2 SYGVQD (reference sequence). CDR3 sequence (DNA): TGCGCCAGCAGCCGGGCCTCATACGAGCAGTACTTC. It translates to CASSRASYEQYF.

This clone has a handful of counts. The CDR3 coding sequence is TGCGCCAGCAGCTTGAGTGGGCAGGGGTTTTCCTACGAGCAGTACTTC. It is translated as CASSLSGQGFSYEQYF. This rearrangement joins TRBV5-1 to TRBJ2-7; maybe TRBD1 (6 bases). The CDR3 is 16 amino acids. Germline CDR1 is SGHRS and CDR2 is YFSETQ. The V end lost 1 base, the J end lost 1 base, and 15 bases lay between the germline ends.

The chain carries TRBV6-5 and TRBJ1-3; no clear D gene. The V gene lost 4 bases and the J gene lost 2 bases, with 12 bases spanning the gap. The CDR3 spans 15 residues. The germline V gene encodes CDR1 MNHEY and CDR2 SVGAGI. The CDR3 loop reads CASSSLGLTGNTIYF. The CDR3 DNA reads as TGTGCCAGCAGTTCGTTGGGCCTTACTGGAAACACCATATATTTT.

This clone was counted once. Other DNA sequences in this specimen translate into the identical CDR3. This rearrangement joins TRBV29-1 to TRBJ1-2; a weak D match, TRBD1 (5 bases). Per germline, CDR1 SQVTM and CDR2 ANQGSEA. The CDR3 sequence is 11 residues long. V was clipped by 2 bases and J by 8 bases, with 9 bases between them. In nucleotides, the CDR3 is TGCAGCGTTGAACAGGGAAGAGGCTACACCTTC. Its translation: CSVEQGRGYTF.

The CDR3 coding sequence is TGTGCCAGCAGCGTAGTTGGCGGGGGATTGGACGAGCAGTACTTC. Translated, it gives CASSVVGGGLDEQYF. The V call is TRBV9, the J call TRBJ2-7; TRBD2 matches at 7 bases. The germline V gene encodes CDR1 SGDLS and CDR2 YYNGEE. With V trimmed by 0 bases and J by 5 bases, 8 bases remained unmatched. The CDR3 consists of 15 residues.

This chain joins TRBV2 and TRBJ2-6, with D perhaps TRBD1 (6 bases). Germline V gene data show CDR1 as SNHLY and CDR2 as FYNNEI. This CDR3 has 16 amino acids. With 7 bases removed from V and 1 base from J, the gap between germline ends came to 14 bases. The CDR3 region is CASIQGTWSGANVLTF. CDR3 nucleotide sequence: TGTGCCAGCATACAGGGAACATGGTCTGGGGCCAACGTCCTGACTTTC.

The chain recombines TRBV19 with TRBJ1-1; D is unclear. V lost 3 bases, J lost 3 bases, and 8 bases lay in between. The length of the CDR3 is 13 residues. Germline V gene lookup returns CDR1 LNHDA and CDR2 SQIVND (reference sequence). CDR3 loop: CASSISEYTEAFF. The CDR3 DNA reads as TGTGCCAGTAGTATCTCGGAATACACTGAAGCTTTCTTT.

The chain has TRBV30 and TRBJ1-4; TRBD1 might be the D (6 bases). The CDR3 length is 15 residues. Trimming removed 3 bases at V and 1 base at J, with 12 bases between. Germline lookup yields CDR1 GTSNPN and CDR2 SVGIG (reference sequence). The CDR3 region is CAWSLRGGTNEKLFF. DNA of the CDR3: TGTGCCTGGAGCCTTAGGGGGGGAACTAATGAAAAACTGTTTTTT.

This clone was detected once. The chain employs TRBV5-1 and TRBJ2-5; 7 bases map to TRBD1. Germline assignment: CDR1 SGHRS and CDR2 YFSETQ. V shed 4 bases and J 7 bases; nucleotides not matched to a gene: 10. The CDR3 has 14 amino acids. The CDR3 DNA sequence: TGCGCCAGCAGCCCCGACAGGGAGCACGGGACCCAGTACTTC. As protein: CASSPDREHGTQYF. Using reference TRBV5-1 and TRBJ2-5 for the parts outside the CDR3, the full variable domain is KAGVTQTPRYLIKTRGQQVTLSCSPISGHRSVSWYQQTPGQGLQFLFEYFSETQRNKGNFPGRFSGRQFSNSRSEMNVSTLELGDSALYLCASSPDREHGTQYFGPGTRLLVL.

This chain links TRBV18 with TRBJ2-5; D call uncertain. There are 15 residues in the CDR3. V was trimmed by 11 bases and J by 4 bases, leaving 23 bases between them. CDR1 is KGHSH, CDR2 LQKENI, per germline. CDR3 protein: CASSGRSSIGETQYF. The CDR3 nucleotides read TGTGCCTCTTCCGGAAGGTCCTCGATCGGAGAGACCCAGTACTTC. Looking up the rest from reference TRBV18 and TRBJ2-5 gives the full variable domain: NAGVMQNPRHLVRRRGQEARLRCSPMKGHSHVYWYRQLPEEGLKFMVYLQKENIIDESGMPKERFSAEFPKEGPSILRIQQVVRGDSAAYFCASSGRSSIGETQYFGPGTRLLVL.

The chain recombines TRBV5-6 with TRBJ2-7; D unclear. There are 13 residues in the CDR3. CDR1 is SGHDT, CDR2 YYEEEE, per germline. Trimming stripped 1 base from V and 7 bases from J, with 12 bases between. Here the CDR3 reads CASSLLNLGEQYF. CDR3 nucleotide sequence: TGTGCCAGCAGCTTGTTGAACCTGGGGGAGCAGTACTTC.

This rearrangement joins TRBV5-5 to TRBJ1-1, with 8 bases fitting TRBD1. The V gene end was trimmed by 3 bases and the J gene end by 1 base; junction bases not matched to a gene: 2. This CDR3 region has 14 residues. From germline, CDR1 is SGHKS and CDR2 YYEKEE (reference sequence). The CDR3 sequence: CASSWTGRNTEAFF. DNA for the CDR3: TGTGCCAGCAGCTGGACAGGGCGGAACACTGAAGCTTTCTTT.

The rearrangement uses TRBV7-2 and TRBJ1-2, with D uncertain. The CDR3 has 12 amino acids. Germline values: CDR1 SGHTA, CDR2 FQGNSA. Trimming pared 3 bases from V and 2 bases from J, leaving 4 bases between. CDR3 sequence reads: CASSFRNYGYTF. CDR3 sequence (DNA): TGTGCCAGCAGCTTTAGAAACTATGGCTACACCTTC.

This chain links TRBV7-2 with TRBJ2-5; weak D call: TRBD1 (5 bases). Germline CDR1 is SGHTA and CDR2 is FQGNSA. V shed 4 bases and J shed 2 bases, with 8 bases lying between them. This CDR3 region has 13 residues. For the CDR3, the DNA is TGTGCCAGCAGCTCGGACATACAAGAGACCCAGTACTTC. It encodes CASSSDIQETQYF.

V gene TRBV5-1 combines with J gene TRBJ1-4; 7 bases line up with TRBD1. Unmatched junction bases numbered 7, after V lost 4 bases and J lost 7 bases. Germline V CDR1 and CDR2: SGHRS, YFSETQ. CDR3 length equals 14 residues. The CDR3 coding sequence is TGCGCCAGCAGCCCCAACAGGGGAGGTGAAAAACTGTTTTTT. As protein: CASSPNRGGEKLFF.

The chain couples TRBV5-1 to TRBJ1-1; 7 positions agree with TRBD1. V lost 3 bases to trimming and J lost 4 bases; unmatched junction nucleotides: 9. This CDR3 is built from 15 residues. Germline values: CDR1 SGHRS, CDR2 YFSETQ. Here the CDR3 DNA reads TGCGCCAGCAGCTGGCAGGGGGGAGAGGCCACTGAAGCTTTCTTT. This gives the protein CASSWQGGEATEAFF.

This chain connects TRBV9 to TRBJ1-5; 10 bases are a match to TRBD1. The CDR3 has 15 residues. With 4 bases clipped from V and 2 bases from J, the junction kept 3 bases outside the gene matches. From germline, CDR1 is SGDLS and CDR2 YYNGEE. The chain's CDR3 is CASSIGTGGNQPQHF. CDR3 nucleotide sequence: TGTGCCAGCAGCATCGGGACAGGGGGCAATCAGCCCCAGCATTTT.

The chain carries TRBV19 and TRBJ2-1; D is possibly TRBD1 (5 bases). Germline V gives CDR1 LNHDA, CDR2 SQIVND (reference sequence). V dropped 11 bases and J dropped 0 bases, with 14 bases sitting between them. The CDR3 is 14 residues long. As DNA, the CDR3 is TGTGCCGGTCAGGGTTATAGCTCCTACAATGAGCAGTTCTTC. It yields the protein CAGQGYSSYNEQFF.

In its sample, this clone ranks as medium-sized. The chain employs TRBV4-2 and TRBJ2-7, with a weak D call TRBD1 (5 bases). The CDR3 extends over 14 amino acids. Germline assignment: CDR1 LGHNA and CDR2 YNFKEQ. Trimming stripped 2 bases from V and 7 bases from J, with 15 bases between. This CDR3 reads CASSQSNRMREQYF. The CDR3, as DNA: TGTGCCAGCAGCCAAAGTAACAGGATGAGGGAGCAGTACTTC.

The chain recombines TRBV5-6 with TRBJ2-7; TRBD1 agrees at 8 bases. The length of the CDR3 is 15 residues. Trimming took 2 bases from V and 0 from J; bases not matched to a gene: 4. Germline V gene lookup returns CDR1 SGHDT and CDR2 YYEEEE. CDR3 coding DNA: TGTGCCAGCAGCTTCCGGACAGGGCCCTCCTACGAGCAGTACTTC. Amino acids: CASSFRTGPSYEQYF.

This clone is classed as medium-sized. The chain combines TRBV6-5 with TRBJ2-7; D assignment may be TRBD1 or TRBD2 (5 bases each). Looked up from germline, CDR1 is MNHEY and CDR2 is SVGAGI. The length of the CDR3 is 14 residues. Trimming removed 8 bases at V and 5 bases at J, with 19 bases between. The CDR3 bases are TGTGCCAGCTCTAGGTCCCAACGAGGGGACGAGCAGTACTTC. The encoded protein is CASSRSQRGDEQYF.